The T cell receptor (beta chain) described here comes from a study of cytotoxic CD8 clonotypes in ibrutinib-treated CLL. This clone was observed once. Germline V gives CDR1 LNHDA, CDR2 SQIVND (reference sequence). V lost 5 bases to trimming and J lost 4 bases, with 29 bases between them. The CDR3 consists of 19 residues. Investigators sought sequencing depths of between 1 in 200,000 and 1 in 1 million T cells. TCRdb's copy holds only in-frame clones and misses some; the assay was immunoSEQ multiplex PCR. The sample holds about 140,000 clones; 60% to 85% are singletons and the top ten take approximately 27%.

The sequence was collected from a human donor with chronic lymphocytic leukemia. J is TRBJ1-2 and V is TRBV19, with D hard to call. The sample consisted of PBMCs, taken after 12 months of ibrutinib treatment. The DNA of the CDR3 is TGTGCCAGTAGTGTCTTTTCGTACACGCCTCACCTTCGTGGCTATGGCTACACCTTC. Translation gives CASSVFSYTPHLRGYGYTF.